This passage covers 30 T cell receptor beta chains from one sample sequenced in a study of regulatory T cells in long-lasting Graves disease. The time point is: newly diagnosed GD, antithyroid drugs for less than 3 months. Preparation of the TCR library used RNA extracted from PBMCs. iRepertoire HTBI primers and Arm-PCR of CDR3 regions built TCR beta libraries. MiXCR, run by TCRdb on the multiplex PCR reads, gives a single entry per CDR3 protein. The sample contains 200,000 to 250,000 distinct CDR3 sequences, around 17% of which appear only once. Sample: peripheral blood mononuclear cells (PBMCs), taken at new diagnosis, from a patient treated with antithyroid drugs. These receptors came from a female donor with Graves disease.

Concerning this clonotype: Being one base from a much bigger clone, this may be a read error. The V call is TRBV12-3 or TRBV12-4, the J call TRBJ2-3; D is possibly TRBD2 (5 bases). The CDR3 is 14 residues long. The V end lost 5 bases, the J end lost 0 bases, and 9 bases lay between the germline ends. The CDR3 DNA follows: TGTGCCAGCAGTGAGGGATTTAGCACAGATACGCAGTATTTT. Amino acids: CASSEGFSTDTQYF.

This clonotype was detected many times. The rearrangement joins TRBV6-1 to TRBJ1-2, with D possibly matching TRBD1 (5 bases). This CDR3 contains 13 residues. The germline V and J ends were trimmed by 6 bases and 3 bases, with 11 bases remaining between them. Looked up from germline, CDR1 is MNHNS and CDR2 is SASEGT. The DNA for the CDR3 is TGTGCCAGCAGGGGGGGGGGACACTATGGCTACACCTTC. Encoded protein: CASRGGGHYGYTF.

As to this clonotype: This likely came from a read error, as a far larger clone is one base away. The V gene is TRBV6-1, the J gene TRBJ2-3; TRBD2 aligns across 7 bases. Per the germline V gene, CDR1 is MNHNS and CDR2 is SASEGT. The CDR3 has 15 residues. Trimming took 8 bases from V and 5 from J; bases not matched to a gene: 13. CDR3 amino acids: CASVRGGRVIDTQYF. CDR3 in DNA: TGTGCCAGCGTGAGGGGCGGGAGAGTCATAGATACGCAGTATTTT.

The rearrangement links TRBV2 to TRBJ1-1; tentatively, D is TRBD1 (5 bases). This CDR3 is built from 15 residues. The V gene's germline CDR1 is SNHLY and CDR2 FYNNEI. The V end was cut by 3 bases, the J end by 5 bases, with 16 bases between. CDR3 coding DNA: TGTGCCAGCAGTGATCGACGGGAGGGGCCTACTGAAGCTTTCTTT. As protein: CASSDRREGPTEAFF.

Details on this clonotype: A far larger clone lies a single base away; this is likely a read error. This CDR3 is CASSPRDRGNPPLHF. The CDR3 DNA is TGTGCCAGCAGTCCACGGGACAGGGGTAATCCACCCCTCCACTTT. V usage is TRBV9 and J usage is TRBJ1-6; 10 bases map to TRBD1. This CDR3 comprises 15 residues. The germline gives CDR1 SGDLS, CDR2 YYNGEE. Together with reference TRBV9 and TRBJ1-6, the CDR3 gives the full variable domain: DSGVTQTPKHLITATGQRVTLRCSPRSGDLSVYWYQQSLDQGLQFLIQYYNGEERAKGNILERFSAQQFPDLHSELNLSSLELGDSALYFCASSPRDRGNPPLHFGNGTRLTVT.

In this sample, this clonotype turned up many times. The chain is built from TRBV9 and TRBJ1-1; possibly TRBD1 for D (6 bases). Germline CDR1 and CDR2: SGDLS and YYNGEE. This CDR3 has 15 amino acids. V was pared by 0 bases and J by 0 bases, with 9 bases between. CDR3 nucleotide sequence: TGTGCCAGCAGCGTAGAGGGGGGAGTGAACACTGAAGCTTTCTTT. This sequence encodes CASSVEGGVNTEAFF.

This chain uses TRBV5-4 with TRBJ2-1; 8 bases match TRBD2. Losses at the gene ends were 1 base for V and 6 bases for J; bases not matched to a gene: 6. The CDR3 contains 15 residues. Germline CDR1 and CDR2: SGHNT and YYREEE (reference sequence). CDR3 protein: CASSLSVTSVNEQFF. CDR3 DNA: TGTGCCAGCAGCTTGTCGGTGACTAGCGTCAATGAGCAGTTCTTC.

The CDR3 is CASRTAGGPWETQYF. CDR3 bases: TGTGCCAGCAGGACAGCGGGAGGCCCGTGGGAGACCCAGTACTTC. This chain joins TRBV3-1 and TRBJ2-5; 9 bases map to TRBD2. Germline V gives CDR1 LGHDT, CDR2 YNNKEL (reference sequence). The CDR3 consists of 15 residues. Losses at the gene ends were 6 bases for V and 5 bases for J; bases not matched to a gene: 10.

The chain carries TRBV4-1 and TRBJ2-1, with D uncertain. The V end lost 7 bases, the J end lost 6 bases, and 22 bases lay between the germline ends. The CDR3 has 16 amino acids. CDR1 is MGHRA and CDR2 is YSYEKL in the germline V gene. CDR3 loop: CASTPLGSPKVNEQFF. The DNA of the CDR3 is TGCGCCAGCACCCCCCTGGGCTCCCCGAAGGTCAATGAGCAGTTCTTC.

The chain carries TRBV2 and TRBJ1-5; D call uncertain. Trimming removed 0 bases at V and 6 bases at J, with 9 bases between. CDR3 size: 14 residues. Germline CDR1 reads SNHLY; CDR2 reads FYNNEI. The CDR3 DNA follows: TGTGCCAGCAGTGAAGCGCTTCAAGGTCAGCCCCAGCATTTT. Protein sequence: CASSEALQGQPQHF.

The V call is TRBV3-1, the J call TRBJ1-2; 8 bases align to TRBD1. The germline V gene encodes CDR1 LGHDT and CDR2 YNNKEL (reference sequence). The CDR3 loop spans 14 amino acids. With 8 bases clipped from V and 0 bases from J, the junction kept 5 bases outside the gene matches. CDR3: CASADRGSNYGYTF. In DNA form, the CDR3 reads TGTGCCAGCGCCGACAGGGGATCTAACTATGGCTACACCTTC.

The chain has TRBV12-3 or TRBV12-4 and TRBJ2-1; D may be TRBD1 (6 bases). V shed 5 bases and J shed 3 bases, with 14 bases lying between them. The CDR3 has 15 amino acids. CDR3 coding DNA: TGTGCCAGCAGTGGGGGCCGGGTTAACTACAATGAGCAGTTCTTC. It specifies CASSGGRVNYNEQFF.

This clonotype was recorded at least ten times. The rearrangement links TRBV12-3 or TRBV12-4 to TRBJ2-1; perhaps TRBD2 as D (6 bases). The CDR3 length is 15 residues. Trimming removed 5 bases at V and 6 bases at J, with 17 bases between. The CDR3 region has the DNA TGTGCCAGCAGTCTAGAATCGGGACTCCCCAATGAGCAGTTCTTC. Translated: CASSLESGLPNEQFF.

This clonotype was detected many times. CDR3 DNA: TGCAGTGCTCCGACAGGGTGGAACACAGATACGCAGTATTTT. It yields the protein CSAPTGWNTDTQYF. The chain combines TRBV20-1 with TRBJ2-3; TRBD1 agrees at 7 bases. J lost 2 bases, V lost 5 bases, and 7 bases had no gene match. The germline V gene has CDR1 DFQATT and CDR2 SNEGSKA (reference sequence). This CDR3 has 14 residues.

On this clonotype itself: This likely traces to a read error, being one base from a far larger clone. The J gene is TRBJ2-2, the V gene TRBV7-2; possibly TRBD2 for D (6 bases). The CDR3 length is 17 residues. With 7 bases removed from V and 2 bases from J, the gap between germline ends came to 20 bases. The germline V gene encodes CDR1 SGHTA and CDR2 FQGNSA. CDR3 nucleotide sequence: TGTGCCAGCAACCTGAGTTCGGGACTCTACAACACCGGGGAGCTGTTTTTT. This encodes CASNLSSGLYNTGELFF.

For this clonotype: A read error may be the cause here, since a much bigger clone is one base away. This chain links TRBV2 with TRBJ1-4; tentatively, D is TRBD1 (6 bases). The germline gives CDR1 SNHLY, CDR2 FYNNEI. The CDR3 covers 14 residues. CDR3 residues: CASRDSTTNENLFF. For the CDR3, the DNA is TGTGCCAGCAGGGACAGTACAACTAATGAAAACCTGTTTTTT.

This clonotype was counted at least ten times. This rearrangement joins TRBV30 to TRBJ2-7; 7 nucleotides agree with TRBD1. Germline CDR1 and CDR2: GTSNPN and SVGIG (reference sequence). This CDR3 contains 15 residues. Trimming cost V 1 base and J 4 bases; bases outside gene matches: 10. CDR3 region: CAWSGTGRSLYEQYF. For the CDR3, the DNA is TGTGCCTGGAGTGGGACAGGCCGATCACTTTACGAGCAGTACTTC.

There are many counts of this clonotype. The rearrangement uses TRBV5-1 and TRBJ2-1; TRBD2 agrees at 8 bases. The CDR3 sequence is 15 residues long. The ends lost 7 bases at V and 9 bases at J; junction bases unmatched: 15. Germline CDR1 SGHRS, CDR2 YFSETQ. The CDR3 DNA sequence: TGCGCCAGCGATAAAACTAGCGGCCAAGGAAGTGAGCAGTTCTTC. Translated: CASDKTSGQGSEQFF.

The rearrangement joins TRBV11-2 to TRBJ1-1; D gene ambiguous. Per germline, CDR1 SGHAT and CDR2 FQNNGV. This CDR3 spans 16 amino acids. Trimming removed 6 bases at V and 1 base at J, with 18 bases between. CDR3 coding DNA: TGTGCCAGCAGTATCCCCTTGGGCGGGAGGAACACTGAAGCTTTCTTT. Protein: CASSIPLGGRNTEAFF.

This clonotype appeared many times. The chain joins TRBV20-1 to TRBJ1-1, with D possibly matching TRBD1 (5 bases). The CDR3 runs 14 residues. Germline V gene sequence: CDR1 DFQATT, CDR2 SNEGSKA (reference sequence). Trimming stripped 2 bases from V and 5 bases from J, with 15 bases between. This CDR3 is CSARRGGDGTEAFF. The CDR3 region has the DNA TGCAGTGCTAGACGGGGAGGGGATGGTACTGAAGCTTTCTTT.

In its sample, this clonotype was seen many times. The chain has TRBV3-1 and TRBJ2-3, with D perhaps TRBD2 (5 bases). Germline CDR1 and CDR2: LGHDT and YNNKEL (reference sequence). The ends were cut back, 0 bases at V and 3 bases at J, with 10 bases in the middle. The CDR3 consists of 15 residues. CDR3 residues: CASSQEGEWTDTQYF. CDR3 DNA: TGTGCCAGCAGCCAAGAGGGAGAATGGACAGATACGCAGTATTTT.

At least ten counts were recorded for this clonotype. V gene TRBV24-1 combines with J gene TRBJ2-2; 7 bases are shared with TRBD1. After removal of 3 bases from V and 6 bases from J, the junction contained 6 bases not matched to a gene. Germline V gene lookup returns CDR1 KGHDR and CDR2 SFDVKD. The CDR3 loop spans 15 amino acids. CDR3 loop: CATSDAGGHAGELFF. CDR3 nucleotide sequence: TGTGCCACCAGTGATGCAGGGGGTCACGCCGGGGAGCTGTTTTTT.

This clonotype showed up many times. The chain combines TRBV6-2 or TRBV6-3 with TRBJ2-1; 14 bases map to TRBD2. Germline lookup yields CDR1 MNHEY and CDR2 SVGEGT. The V segment lost 2 bases and the J segment 4 bases; nucleotides outside the gene matches: 4. The CDR3 length is 17 residues. The CDR3 nucleotides are TGTGCCAGCAGTTACGGGACTAGCGGGAGAGGGTACAATGAGCAGTTCTTC. Protein product: CASSYGTSGRGYNEQFF.

The chain employs TRBV28 and TRBJ2-1, with D maybe TRBD2 (6 bases). Germline CDR1 is MDHEN and CDR2 is SYDVKM. CDR3 size: 14 residues. CDR3 bases: TGTGTCACCGGGCGGGATCAACCTTACAATGAGCAGTTCTTC. Its translation: CVTGRDQPYNEQFF.

Only a few counts were recorded for this clonotype. The V call is TRBV4-3, the J call TRBJ1-1; D may be TRBD1 (6 bases). The germline gives CDR1 LGHNA, CDR2 YSLEER. The CDR3 has 16 amino acids. Trimming cost V 0 bases and J 5 bases, with 16 bases left between them. In nucleotides, the CDR3 is TGCGCCAGCAGCCAAGATTGGGGGGCGCTTGGTACTGAAGCTTTCTTT. This encodes CASSQDWGALGTEAFF.

The rearrangement links TRBV4-3 to TRBJ1-4; 7 positions match TRBD1. V trimming: 3 bases; J trimming: 0 bases; junction bases outside the gene matches: 7. The length of the CDR3 is 17 residues. Germline loops: CDR1 LGHNA, CDR2 YSLEER. For the CDR3, the DNA is TGCGCCAGCAGCCAGACCGACAGGGCTCCAACTAATGAAAAACTGTTTTTT. Translated: CASSQTDRAPTNEKLFF.

This clonotype was found a few times. The rearrangement joins TRBV24-1 to TRBJ2-5; 7 positions match TRBD2. The last part of the DNA fits TRBJ2-1 better; the J call may be wrong. This CDR3 spans 13 amino acids. Germline V gene sequence: CDR1 KGHDR, CDR2 SFDVKD. As DNA, the CDR3 is TGTGCCACCAGGGGAGGGCCGGGGAATGAGCAGTTCTTC. Translated, it gives CATRGGPGNEQFF.

This clonotype was recorded a few times. This sequence joins TRBV19 and TRBJ1-5, with TRBD1 matching 9 bases. Per the germline V gene, CDR1 is LNHDA and CDR2 is SQIVND (reference sequence). The CDR3 runs to 16 residues. V gave up 2 bases and J gave up 1 base; unmatched junction bases: 3. As DNA, the CDR3 is TGTGCCAGTAGTATACAGACAGGGGGAAGCAATCAGCCCCAGCATTTT. Its protein is CASSIQTGGSNQPQHF.

This clonotype appeared many times. This chain connects TRBV29-1 to TRBJ2-1, with D tentatively TRBD2 (6 bases). The CDR3 contains 11 residues. Germline-derived CDR1 and CDR2 are SQVTM and ANQGSEA. V dropped 3 bases and J dropped 8 bases, with 8 bases sitting between them. The CDR3 loop is CSVDREDEQFF. CDR3 sequence (DNA): TGCAGCGTTGACAGGGAGGATGAGCAGTTCTTC.

This clonotype was seen at least ten times. The genes are TRBV20-1 and TRBJ2-5, with a possible D match to TRBD2 (5 bases). Deletions cut 5 bases from V and 3 bases from J, with 19 bases between. Germline V gives CDR1 DFQATT, CDR2 SNEGSKA (reference sequence). There are 15 residues in the CDR3. CDR3 sequence: CSAQSGLALEETQYF. CDR3 nucleotide sequence: TGCAGTGCTCAGAGCGGCTTGGCCCTTGAAGAGACCCAGTACTTC.